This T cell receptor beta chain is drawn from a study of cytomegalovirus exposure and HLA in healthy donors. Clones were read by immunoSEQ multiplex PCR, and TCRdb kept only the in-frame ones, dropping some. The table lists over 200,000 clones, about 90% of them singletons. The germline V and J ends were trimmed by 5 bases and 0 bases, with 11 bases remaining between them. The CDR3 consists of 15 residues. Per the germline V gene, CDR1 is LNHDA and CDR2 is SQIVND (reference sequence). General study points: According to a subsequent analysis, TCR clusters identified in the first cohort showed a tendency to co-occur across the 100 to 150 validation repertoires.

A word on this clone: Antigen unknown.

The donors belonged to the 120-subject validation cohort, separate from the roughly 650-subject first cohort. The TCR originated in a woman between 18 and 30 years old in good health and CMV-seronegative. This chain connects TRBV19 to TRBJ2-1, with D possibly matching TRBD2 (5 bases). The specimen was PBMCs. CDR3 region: CASSPSGNSYNEQFF. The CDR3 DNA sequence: TGTGCCAGTAGTCCCTCCGGGAACTCCTACAATGAGCAGTTCTTC.